This record concerns one TCR beta chain sequence. As yet, its antigen is unknown. This sample is part of a study of T cells in Graves' hyperthyroidism and ophthalmopathy. General study findings and limits: A model built on 13 V-J features separated ophthalmopathy from stable hyperthyroidism.

Clinicians diagnosed patients from clinical symptoms, serum thyroxine and TRAb, thyroid ultrasound and orbital computed tomography. Researchers amplified the TCR beta CDR3 regions from RNA transcripts. Carried out on the TCR CDR3, a first-round RT-PCR used the HTBI primer set. TCRdb used MiXCR to reprocess the multiplex PCR reads, holding one entry per CDR3 protein. The table includes some 510,000 distinct CDR3 sequences, roughly 46% detected once. The sequence came from a woman aged 18-35 years with Graves' hyperthyroidism. Sequencing input: peripheral blood or thyroid tissue (not recorded which).

The CDR3 bases are TGTGCCATCGCCGACGAGGAGGTGAATGAAAATTCACCCCTCCACTTT. Translation gives CAIADEEVNENSPLHF. V and J are TRBV10-3 and TRBJ1-6; D not certain. Germline CDR1 ENHRY, CDR2 SYGVKD. The CDR3 consists of 16 residues. Trimming took off 8 bases at V and 7 bases at J, with 21 bases between the two ends.